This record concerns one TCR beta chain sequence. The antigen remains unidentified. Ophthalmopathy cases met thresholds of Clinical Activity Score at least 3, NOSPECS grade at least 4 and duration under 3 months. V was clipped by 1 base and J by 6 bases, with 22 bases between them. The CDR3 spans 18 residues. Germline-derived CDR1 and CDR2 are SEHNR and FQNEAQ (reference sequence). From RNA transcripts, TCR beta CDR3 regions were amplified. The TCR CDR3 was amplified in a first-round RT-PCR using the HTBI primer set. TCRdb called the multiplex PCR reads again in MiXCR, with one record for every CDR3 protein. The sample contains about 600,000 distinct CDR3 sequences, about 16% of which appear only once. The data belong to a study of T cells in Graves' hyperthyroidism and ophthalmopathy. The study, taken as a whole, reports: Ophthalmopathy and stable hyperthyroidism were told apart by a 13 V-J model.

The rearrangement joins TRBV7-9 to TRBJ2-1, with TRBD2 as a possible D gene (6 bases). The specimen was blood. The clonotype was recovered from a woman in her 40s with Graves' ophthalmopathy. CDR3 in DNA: TGTGCCAGCAGCTTAGGGACCTTCACCGGGAGTACCCCCAATGAGCAGTTCTTC. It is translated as CASSLGTFTGSTPNEQFF. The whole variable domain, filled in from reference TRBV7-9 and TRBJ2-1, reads DTGVSQNPRHKITKRGQNVTFRCDPISEHNRLYWYRQTLGQGPEFLTYFQNEAQLEKSRLLSDRFSAERPKGSFSTLEIQRTEQGDSAMYLCASSLGTFTGSTPNEQFFGPGTRLTVL.